In its sample, the clone carrying this TCR beta chain was seen a few times. As originally analysed: Reference gene primer amplification in the assay estimated nucleated cell counts. The protocol was immunoSEQ multiplex PCR, while the TCRdb copy is restricted to in-frame clones and leaves out a portion. Clone size and V and J calls were adopted from that table, with D and trimming inferred from the DNA. The table shows about 210,000 clones, with about 80% occurring only once. This entry belongs to a study of blood T cell repertoires in COVID-19. Study in general: Spain, Italy and the United States supplied samples that represented acute and convalescent COVID-19. T cells, B-cell-depleted T cells, or PBMCs supplied cDNA or gDNA.

This CDR3 region has 14 residues. Germline CDR1 is ENHRY and CDR2 is SYGVKD. After removal of 6 bases from V and 0 bases from J, the junction contained 4 bases not matched to a gene. This rearrangement joins TRBV10-3 to TRBJ1-2, with 7 bases aligning to TRBD1. The receptor was isolated from a man aged 55 to 70 with acute or convalescent COVID-19. Source material: peripheral blood. The DNA of the CDR3 is TGTGCCATCAGGAACAGGGGCGCTAACTATGGCTACACCTTC. Its protein product is CAIRNRGANYGYTF.